This entry features one T cell receptor beta chain sequence. In the study's own analysis: Reference gene primers were amplified, and this amplification served to estimate nucleated cell counts. Using immunoSEQ multiplex PCR, the repertoire was profiled, and TCRdb retains in-frame clones only, with some absent. The D gene and trimming were derived from the DNA, and the V and J assignments and clone size from that table. The sample lists 96,000 or so clones, 90% to 95% occurring once. The data stem from a study of blood T cell repertoires in COVID-19. Study context: Spain, Italy and the United States supplied samples that represented acute and convalescent COVID-19. T cells, B-cell-depleted T cells, or PBMCs supplied cDNA or gDNA.

Germline V lookup: CDR1 SGHRS, CDR2 YFSETQ. Unmatched junction bases numbered 10, after V lost 4 bases and J lost 4 bases. This CDR3 contains 16 residues. The gene calls are TRBV5-1 and TRBJ2-1, with TRBD2 identical over 8 bases. Specimen: peripheral blood. The sequence came from a man in his fifties or sixties with acute or convalescent COVID-19. The CDR3 protein is CASSPGSGEAYNEQFF. DNA of the CDR3: TGCGCCAGCAGCCCTGGTAGCGGGGAAGCTTACAATGAGCAGTTCTTC.